The T cell receptor delta chain described here comes from a study of gamma-delta T cells after stem cell transplantation. TCRdb used CATT to re-call clones from the RT-PCR reads. The sample carries 560 or so delta-chain clones, 15% to 20% recorded once. In this sample, this clone turned up a few times. It differs at one base from a far larger clone, so likely a read error. The sample carries other DNA sequences with the same CDR3. This CDR3 has 15 amino acids. Germline V CDR1 and CDR2: GEAIGNYY, EKD. Sequencing was carried out using gamma-delta T cells. The clonotype comes from a human donor. It is not recorded whose cells these are; they may come from a transplant donor. The chain combines TRDV2 with TRDJ1, with 7 bases that match TRDD3. The DNA of the CDR3 is TGTGCCTGTGACGTTTGGGGGAGACAAGGCGATAAGCTCATCTTT. This translates into CACDVWGRQGDKLIF.